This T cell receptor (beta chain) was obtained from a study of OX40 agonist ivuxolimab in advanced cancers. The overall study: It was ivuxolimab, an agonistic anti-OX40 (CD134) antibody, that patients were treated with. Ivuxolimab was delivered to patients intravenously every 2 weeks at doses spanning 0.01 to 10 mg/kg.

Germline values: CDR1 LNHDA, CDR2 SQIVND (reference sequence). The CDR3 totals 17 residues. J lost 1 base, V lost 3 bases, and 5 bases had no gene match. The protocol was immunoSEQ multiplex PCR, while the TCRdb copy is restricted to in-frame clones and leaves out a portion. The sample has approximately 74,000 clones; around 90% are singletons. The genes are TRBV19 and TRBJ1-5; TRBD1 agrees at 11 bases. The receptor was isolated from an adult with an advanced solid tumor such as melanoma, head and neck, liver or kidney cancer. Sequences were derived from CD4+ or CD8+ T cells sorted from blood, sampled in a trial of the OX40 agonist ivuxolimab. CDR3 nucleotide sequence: TGTGCCAGTAGTATTGGTGGGACAGGGGGAAGCAATCAGCCCCAGCATTTT. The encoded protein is CASSIGGTGGSNQPQHF.